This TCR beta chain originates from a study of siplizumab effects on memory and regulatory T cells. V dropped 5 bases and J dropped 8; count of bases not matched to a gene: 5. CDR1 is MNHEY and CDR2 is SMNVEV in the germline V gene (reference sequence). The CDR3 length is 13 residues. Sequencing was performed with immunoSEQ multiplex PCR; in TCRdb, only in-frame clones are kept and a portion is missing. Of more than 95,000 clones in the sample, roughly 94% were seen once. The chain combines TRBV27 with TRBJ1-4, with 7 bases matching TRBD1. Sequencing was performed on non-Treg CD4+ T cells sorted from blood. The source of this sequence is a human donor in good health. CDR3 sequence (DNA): TGTGCCAGCAGTCGACAGGGTGGGGAAAAACTGTTTTTT. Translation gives CASSRQGGEKLFF.